This is a list of T cell receptor beta chains from one sample in a study of identical twins. TCRdb used MiXCR to reprocess the 5' RACE reads, holding one entry per CDR3 protein. The repertoire holds 130,000 to 150,000 distinct CDR3 sequences, with approximately 4% as singletons. Specimen: memory T cells sorted from blood. Receptors originate from a man aged 18-30 years in good health. Both conserved end residues are part of each CDR3.

length	V	CDR3
12	TRBV6-5	CASGLVSSEQYF
16	TRBV11-2	CASSLGVPGQGLGYTF
13	TRBV7-9	CASPGGPGNTIYF
13	TRBV4-1	CASSQDSRTTQYF
15	TRBV20-1	CSASKTSGRANTQYF
18	TRBV19	CASSLSGTGGAKGTEAFF
14	TRBV20-1	CSAGKVAWEETQYF
15	TRBV6-2/TRBV6-3	CASSYGGRFSNEQFF
12	TRBV18	CASSPEFYEQYF
11	TRBV30	CAWTGYYGYTF
14	TRBV29-1	CSVSRGRVNTEAFF